The 13 T cell receptor beta chains below all came from one sample that was sequenced in a study of blood T cell repertoires in COVID-19. This table comes from immunoSEQ multiplex PCR, and its TCRdb copy is limited to in-frame clones, with some not included. The sample has approximately 150,000 clones; around 82% are singletons. Sample: PBMCs or T cells enriched from blood (not recorded which). The receptors come from a man in his sixties who had recovered from COVID-19.

V usage is TRBV27 and J usage is TRBJ2-5, with D possibly being TRBD1 (6 bases). The ends were cut back, 5 bases at V and 5 bases at J, with 15 bases in the middle. The CDR3 has 14 amino acids. Germline values: CDR1 MNHEY, CDR2 SMNVEV (reference sequence). The CDR3 DNA sequence: TGTGCCAGCAGTCAGGGGCCCATGTGGGAGACCCAGTACTTC. This sequence encodes CASSQGPMWETQYF.

The chain joins TRBV5-4 to TRBJ1-1; D unresolved. The ends were cut back, 4 bases at V and 7 bases at J, with 14 bases in the middle. CDR1 and CDR2 from the germline V gene are SGHNT and YYREEE (reference sequence). This CDR3 region has 13 residues. CDR3: CASSQGGEVEAFF. CDR3 nucleotide sequence: TGTGCCAGCAGCCAAGGCGGTGAAGTTGAAGCTTTCTTT.

This clone was seen a few times. The genes are TRBV30 and TRBJ2-7; possibly TRBD1 for D (6 bases). V shed 4 bases and J shed 1 base, with 8 bases lying between them. Germline-derived CDR1 and CDR2 are GTSNPN and SVGIG (reference sequence). The CDR3 runs 12 residues. The CDR3 reads CAWTDRSYEQYF. Written as DNA, the CDR3 is TGTGCCTGGACGGACAGATCCTACGAGCAGTACTTC.

This clone was seen only a few times. The rearrangement uses TRBV6-5 and TRBJ2-1; the match to TRBD2 covers 9 bases. Germline V gene sequence: CDR1 MNHEY, CDR2 SVGAGI. Trimming cost V 4 bases and J 5 bases; bases outside gene matches: 6. This CDR3 comprises 15 residues. DNA for the CDR3: TGTGCCAGCAGTTCAGGACTAGCGATCGACAATGAGCAGTTCTTC. Its protein product is CASSSGLAIDNEQFF.

The chain joins TRBV4-1 to TRBJ1-6; no clear D gene. The CDR3 is made up of 15 amino acids. Germline V gene sequence: CDR1 MGHRA, CDR2 YSYEKL. Trimming took off 1 base at V and 7 bases at J, with 11 bases between the two ends. This CDR3 reads CASSQGAGLNSPLHF. The CDR3 coding sequence is TGCGCCAGCAGCCAAGGGGCAGGTTTGAATTCACCCCTCCACTTT.

This clone appeared once. This chain joins TRBV9 and TRBJ2-3, with TRBD2 identical over 9 bases. CDR1 SGDLS and CDR2 YYNGEE come from the germline V gene. This CDR3 spans 16 amino acids. The V gene end was trimmed by 0 bases and the J gene end by 2 bases; junction bases not matched to a gene: 4. CDR3: CASSVVASGVTDTQYF. CDR3 DNA sequence: TGTGCCAGCAGCGTAGTGGCTAGCGGGGTCACAGATACGCAGTATTTT.

In this sample, this clone turned up a few times. The chain has TRBV30 and TRBJ1-2; D is uncertain. The V end was cut by 4 bases, the J end by 4 bases, with 16 bases between. CDR1 GTSNPN and CDR2 SVGIG come from the germline V gene (reference sequence). This CDR3 spans 14 amino acids. CDR3 in DNA: TGTGCCTGGAACCCAGGAGGAACTCCCTATGGCTACACCTTC. It yields the protein CAWNPGGTPYGYTF.

Concerning this clone: Other nucleotide sequences in the sample specify the same CDR3. This rearrangement joins TRBV3-1 (or the pseudogene TRBV3-2) to TRBJ2-7, with 10 bases aligning to TRBD2. This CDR3 comprises 15 residues. Germline assignment: CDR1 LGHDT and CDR2 YNNKEL (reference sequence). V was pared by 2 bases and J by 0 bases, with 1 base of the junction left unmatched. CDR3 sequence reads: CASSQRTSGSYEQYF. For the CDR3, the DNA is TGTGCCAGCAGCCAACGGACTAGCGGCTCCTACGAGCAGTACTTC.

V and J are TRBV6-5 and TRBJ2-3, with 7 bases that match TRBD2. Germline V gene data show CDR1 as MNHEY and CDR2 as SVGAGI. The CDR3 covers 14 residues. V lost 6 bases to trimming and J lost 1 base; unmatched junction nucleotides: 4. The CDR3 spells CASRTSWGTDTQYF. As DNA, the CDR3 is TGTGCCAGCAGGACTAGCTGGGGCACAGATACGCAGTATTTT.

The chain has TRBV7-2 and TRBJ1-1; the D is unclear. CDR3 length: 12 amino acids. CDR1 SGHTA and CDR2 FQGNSA come from the germline V gene. With 1 base removed from V and 4 bases from J, the gap between germline ends came to 4 bases. CDR3 protein: CASSLGSTEAFF. For the CDR3, the DNA is TGTGCCAGCAGCTTAGGGAGCACTGAAGCTTTCTTT.

This clone was seen only once. The V gene is TRBV27, the J gene TRBJ2-7; the D gene is possibly TRBD2 (7 bases). The V gene lost 3 bases and the J gene lost 0 bases, with 12 bases spanning the gap. Germline V gene sequence: CDR1 MNHEY, CDR2 SMNVEV (reference sequence). The length of the CDR3 is 15 residues. The CDR3 bases are TGTGCCAGCAGTTTGGGGGGGCGTCTCTCCTACGAGCAGTACTTC. This encodes CASSLGGRLSYEQYF.

The chain joins TRBV29-1 to TRBJ2-2; tentatively, D is TRBD1 (6 bases). The germline V gene encodes CDR1 SQVTM and CDR2 ANQGSEA. The CDR3 is 12 amino acids. Trimming took 5 bases from V and 5 from J, leaving 9 bases between them. The chain's CDR3 is CSVRTVTGELFF. The DNA of the CDR3 is TGCAGCGTTAGGACAGTTACCGGGGAGCTGTTTTTT.

V usage is TRBV25-1 and J usage is TRBJ2-7; 9 nucleotides line up with TRBD2. With V trimmed by 4 bases and J by 2 bases, 6 bases remained unmatched. Germline V gene lookup returns CDR1 MGHDK and CDR2 SYGVNS. This CDR3 has 15 amino acids. The CDR3 DNA follows: TGTGCCAGCAGTGCCGAGCGGGGGGACCCCTACGAGCAGTACTTC. Its protein product is CASSAERGDPYEQYF.